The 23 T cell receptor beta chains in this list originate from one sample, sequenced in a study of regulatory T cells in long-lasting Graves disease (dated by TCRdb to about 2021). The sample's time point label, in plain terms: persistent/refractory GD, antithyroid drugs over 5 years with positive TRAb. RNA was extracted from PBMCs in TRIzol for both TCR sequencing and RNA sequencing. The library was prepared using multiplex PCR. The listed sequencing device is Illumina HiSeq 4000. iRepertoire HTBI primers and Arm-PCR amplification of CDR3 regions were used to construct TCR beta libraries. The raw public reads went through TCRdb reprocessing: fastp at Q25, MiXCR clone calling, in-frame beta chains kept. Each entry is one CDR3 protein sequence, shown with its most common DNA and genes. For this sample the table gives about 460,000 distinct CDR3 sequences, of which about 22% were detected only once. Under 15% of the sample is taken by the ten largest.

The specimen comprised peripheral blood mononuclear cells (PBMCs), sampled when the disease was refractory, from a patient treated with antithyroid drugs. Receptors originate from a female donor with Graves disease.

CDR3 sequence: CASNTSEVYEQYF. CDR3 coding DNA: TGTGCCAGTAATACTAGCGAGGTATACGAGCAGTACTTC. The rearrangement links TRBV19 to TRBJ2-7; 7 bases agree with TRBD2. Germline V gene data show CDR1 as LNHDA and CDR2 as SQIVND (reference sequence). The trim removed 7 bases at V and 4 bases at J, leaving 7 bases unmatched. This CDR3 has 13 residues.

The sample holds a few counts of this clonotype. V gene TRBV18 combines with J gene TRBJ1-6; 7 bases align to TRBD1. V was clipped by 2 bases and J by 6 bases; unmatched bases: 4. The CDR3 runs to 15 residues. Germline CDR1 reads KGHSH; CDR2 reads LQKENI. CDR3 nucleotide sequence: TGTGCCAGCTCACCAGCGACAGGGTCTAATTCACCCCTCCACTTT. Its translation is CASSPATGSNSPLHF.

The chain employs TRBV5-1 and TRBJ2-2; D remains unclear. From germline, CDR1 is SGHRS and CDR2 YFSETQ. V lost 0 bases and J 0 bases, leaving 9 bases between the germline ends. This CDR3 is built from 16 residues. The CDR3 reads CASSLGVNPNTGELFF. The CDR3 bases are TGCGCCAGCAGCTTGGGGGTAAATCCGAACACCGGGGAGCTGTTTTTT.

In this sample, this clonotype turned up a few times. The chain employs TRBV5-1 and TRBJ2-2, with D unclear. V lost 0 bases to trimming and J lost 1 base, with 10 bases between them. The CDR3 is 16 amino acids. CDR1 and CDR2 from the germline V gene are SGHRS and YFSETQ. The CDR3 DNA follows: TGCGCCAGCAGCTTGGAAGTCAGGATGAACACCGGGGAGCTGTTTTTT. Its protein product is CASSLEVRMNTGELFF.

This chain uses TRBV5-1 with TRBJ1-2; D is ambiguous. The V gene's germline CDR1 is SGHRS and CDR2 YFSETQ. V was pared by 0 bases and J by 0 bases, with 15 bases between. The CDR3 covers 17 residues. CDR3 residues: CASSLAPTMDPNYGYTF. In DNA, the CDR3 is TGCGCCAGCAGCTTGGCCCCAACGATGGACCCTAACTATGGCTACACCTTC.

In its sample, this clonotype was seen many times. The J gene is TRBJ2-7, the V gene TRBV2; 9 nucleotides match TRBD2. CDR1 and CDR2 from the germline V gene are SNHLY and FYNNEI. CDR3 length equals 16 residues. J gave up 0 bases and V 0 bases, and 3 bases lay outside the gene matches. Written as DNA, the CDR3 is TGTGCCAGCAGTGAAGCGCGTAGCGGGGGCTCCTACGAGCAGTACTTC. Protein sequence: CASSEARSGGSYEQYF. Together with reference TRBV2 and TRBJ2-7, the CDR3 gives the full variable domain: EPEVTQTPSHQVTQMGQEVILRCVPISNHLYFYWYRQILGQKVEFLVSFYNNEISEKSEIFDDQFSVERPDGSNFTLKIRSTKLEDSAMYFCASSEARSGGSYEQYFGPGTRLTVT.

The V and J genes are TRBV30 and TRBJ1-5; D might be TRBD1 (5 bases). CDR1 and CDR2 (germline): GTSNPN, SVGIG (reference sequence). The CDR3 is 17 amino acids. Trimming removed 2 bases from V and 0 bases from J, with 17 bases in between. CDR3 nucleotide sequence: TGTGCCTGGAGTTCTTCTTTCCGGGACCCTAGCAATCAGCCCCAGCATTTT. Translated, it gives CAWSSSFRDPSNQPQHF.

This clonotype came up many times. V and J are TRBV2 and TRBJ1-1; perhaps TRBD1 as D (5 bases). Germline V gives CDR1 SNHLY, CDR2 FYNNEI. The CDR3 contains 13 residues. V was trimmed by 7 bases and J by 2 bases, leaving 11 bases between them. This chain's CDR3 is CASTGGANTEAFF. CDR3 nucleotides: TGTGCCAGCACCGGGGGTGCCAACACTGAAGCTTTCTTT. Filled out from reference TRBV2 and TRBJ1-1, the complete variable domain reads EPEVTQTPSHQVTQMGQEVILRCVPISNHLYFYWYRQILGQKVEFLVSFYNNEISEKSEIFDDQFSVERPDGSNFTLKIRSTKLEDSAMYFCASTGGANTEAFFGQGTRLTVV.

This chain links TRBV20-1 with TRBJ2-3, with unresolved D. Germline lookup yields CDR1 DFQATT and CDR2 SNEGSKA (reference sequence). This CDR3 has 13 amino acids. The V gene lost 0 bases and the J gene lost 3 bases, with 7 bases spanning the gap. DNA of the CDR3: TGCAGTGCTAGAGATGTGAAGACAGATACGCAGTATTTT. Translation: CSARDVKTDTQYF.

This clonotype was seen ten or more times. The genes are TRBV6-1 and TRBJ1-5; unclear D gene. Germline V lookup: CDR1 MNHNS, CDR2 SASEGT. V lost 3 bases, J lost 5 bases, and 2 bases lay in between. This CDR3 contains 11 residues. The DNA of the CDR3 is TGTGCCAGCAGTGATCATCAGCCCCAGCATTTT. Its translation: CASSDHQPQHF.

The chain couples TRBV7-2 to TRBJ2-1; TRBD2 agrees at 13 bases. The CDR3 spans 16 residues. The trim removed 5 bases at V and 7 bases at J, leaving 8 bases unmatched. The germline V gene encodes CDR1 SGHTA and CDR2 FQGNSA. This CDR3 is CASSPTSGGADNEQFF. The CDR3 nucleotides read TGTGCCAGCAGCCCAACTAGCGGGGGGGCGGATAATGAGCAGTTCTTC.

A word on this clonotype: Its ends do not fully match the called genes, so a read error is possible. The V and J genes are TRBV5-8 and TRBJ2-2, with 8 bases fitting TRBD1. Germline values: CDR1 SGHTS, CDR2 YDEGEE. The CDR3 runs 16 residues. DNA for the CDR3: TGTGCCAGCGGGAGTGACAGGGGCGCGAACACCGGGGGGCTGTTTTTT. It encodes CASGSDRGANTGGLFF.

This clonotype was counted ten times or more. The CDR3 DNA follows: TGTGCCACCAGTGATTTCTCCGGGGAGCTGTTTTTT. Encoded protein: CATSDFSGELFF. This sequence joins TRBV24-1 and TRBJ2-2; D uncertain. CDR1 is KGHDR, CDR2 SFDVKD, per germline. Trimming cost V 1 base and J 6 bases, with 2 bases left between them. This CDR3 contains 12 residues.

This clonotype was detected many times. CDR3 coding DNA: TGTGCCAGCAGTTTAATTGGGGCTTCTAACTATGGCTACACCTTC. Translation: CASSLIGASNYGYTF. The chain combines TRBV28 with TRBJ1-2, with D possibly TRBD1 on 5 matching bases. Germline V gives CDR1 MDHEN, CDR2 SYDVKM. V was cut by 2 bases and J by 0 bases, with 10 bases left in between. The CDR3 is made up of 15 amino acids.

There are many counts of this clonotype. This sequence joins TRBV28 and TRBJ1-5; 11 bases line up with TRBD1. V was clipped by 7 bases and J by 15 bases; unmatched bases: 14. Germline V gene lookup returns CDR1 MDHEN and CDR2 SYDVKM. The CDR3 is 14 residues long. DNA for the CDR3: TGTGCCAGCACCGGACAGGGGGCGCGAAATTCCCGGCATTTT. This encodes CASTGQGARNSRHF.

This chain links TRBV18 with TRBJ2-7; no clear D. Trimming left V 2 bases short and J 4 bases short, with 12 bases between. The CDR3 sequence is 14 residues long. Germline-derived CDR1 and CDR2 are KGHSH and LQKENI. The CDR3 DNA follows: TGTGCCAGCTCACCATCCGGCCCCGATTACGAGCAGTACTTC. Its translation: CASSPSGPDYEQYF.

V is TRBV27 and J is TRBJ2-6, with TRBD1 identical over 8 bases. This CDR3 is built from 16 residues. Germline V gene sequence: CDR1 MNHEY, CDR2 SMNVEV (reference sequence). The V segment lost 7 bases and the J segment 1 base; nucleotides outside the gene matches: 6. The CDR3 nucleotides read TGTGCCAGCACTGCAGGGGGCATATCTGGGGCCAACGTCCTGACTTTC. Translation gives CASTAGGISGANVLTF.

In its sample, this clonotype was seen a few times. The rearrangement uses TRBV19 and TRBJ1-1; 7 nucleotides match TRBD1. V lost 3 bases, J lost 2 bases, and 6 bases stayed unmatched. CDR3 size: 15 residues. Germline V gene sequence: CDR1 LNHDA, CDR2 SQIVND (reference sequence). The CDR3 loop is CASSISPGGNTEAFF. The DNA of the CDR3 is TGTGCCAGTAGTATTTCGCCAGGGGGAAACACTGAAGCTTTCTTT.

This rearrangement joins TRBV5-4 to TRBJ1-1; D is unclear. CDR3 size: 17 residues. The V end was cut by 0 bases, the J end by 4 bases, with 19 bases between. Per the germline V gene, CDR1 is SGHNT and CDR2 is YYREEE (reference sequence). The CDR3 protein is CASSLDWSGKGFTEAFF. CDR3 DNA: TGTGCCAGCAGCTTGGACTGGTCGGGCAAGGGATTCACTGAAGCTTTCTTT.

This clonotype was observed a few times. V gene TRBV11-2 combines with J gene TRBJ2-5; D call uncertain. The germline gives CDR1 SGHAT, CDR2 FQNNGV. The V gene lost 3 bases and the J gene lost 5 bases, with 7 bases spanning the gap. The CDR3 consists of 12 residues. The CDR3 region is CASSLTAETQYF. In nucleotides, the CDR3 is TGTGCCAGCAGCTTGACCGCGGAGACCCAGTACTTC.

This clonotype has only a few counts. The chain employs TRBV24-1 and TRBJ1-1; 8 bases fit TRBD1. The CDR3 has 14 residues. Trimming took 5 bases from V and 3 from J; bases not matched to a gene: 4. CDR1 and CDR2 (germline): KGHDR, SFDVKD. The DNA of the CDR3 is TGTGCCACCAGTGGGACAGGGAAGGACACTGAAGCTTTCTTT. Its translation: CATSGTGKDTEAFF.

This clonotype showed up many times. Written as DNA, the CDR3 is TGTGCCAGCAGTTTGGTTGAGAGCGAGCAGTACTTC. Its translation is CASSLVESEQYF. The V and J genes are TRBV12-3 or TRBV12-4 and TRBJ2-7; no clear D. The V and J ends lost 3 bases and 6 bases respectively, with 9 bases between them. CDR3 length: 12 residues.

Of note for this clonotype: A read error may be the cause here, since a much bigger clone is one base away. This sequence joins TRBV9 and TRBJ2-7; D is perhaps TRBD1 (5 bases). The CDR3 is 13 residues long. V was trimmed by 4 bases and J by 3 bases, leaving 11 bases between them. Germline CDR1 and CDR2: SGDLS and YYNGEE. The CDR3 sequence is CASSRRQFYEQYF. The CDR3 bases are TGTGCCAGCAGCCGTAGACAGTTCTACGAGCAGTACTTC. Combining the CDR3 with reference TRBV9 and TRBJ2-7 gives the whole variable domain DSGVTQTPKHLITATGQRVTLRCSPRSGDLSVYWYQQSLDQGLQFLIQYYNGEERAKGNILERFSAQQFPDLHSELNLSSLELGDSALYFCASSRRQFYEQYFGPGTRLTVT.